This T cell receptor (beta chain) was sequenced for a study of T cell responses to AZD1222 COVID-19 vaccine. Across the whole study: Second-dose schedules of about 4 or about 12 weeks were combined.

To note about this clone: Its cognate antigen is unknown.

The germline V gene has CDR1 MNHNS and CDR2 SASEGT. The CDR3 is 16 amino acids. J was trimmed by 0 bases and V by 4 bases; bases with no gene match: 5. The repertoire was sequenced with immunoSEQ multiplex PCR; TCRdb's copy has only in-frame clones and lacks some. There are approximately 90,000 clones in the sample; roughly nine tenths occur only once, and 7.5% lies in the top ten. Findings and limits, study-wide: Unmutated regions of variants are reportedly targeted by nearly half of spike-specific TCRs.

Sequencing used peripheral blood, obtained on day 0 of AZD1222 vaccination. This clonotype was sampled from an adult in good health. This chain links TRBV6-1 with TRBJ1-3, with 8 bases that match TRBD1. The CDR3 protein is CASSATGAGSGNTIYF. CDR3 DNA: TGTGCCAGCAGTGCGACAGGGGCGGGCTCTGGAAACACCATATATTTT.